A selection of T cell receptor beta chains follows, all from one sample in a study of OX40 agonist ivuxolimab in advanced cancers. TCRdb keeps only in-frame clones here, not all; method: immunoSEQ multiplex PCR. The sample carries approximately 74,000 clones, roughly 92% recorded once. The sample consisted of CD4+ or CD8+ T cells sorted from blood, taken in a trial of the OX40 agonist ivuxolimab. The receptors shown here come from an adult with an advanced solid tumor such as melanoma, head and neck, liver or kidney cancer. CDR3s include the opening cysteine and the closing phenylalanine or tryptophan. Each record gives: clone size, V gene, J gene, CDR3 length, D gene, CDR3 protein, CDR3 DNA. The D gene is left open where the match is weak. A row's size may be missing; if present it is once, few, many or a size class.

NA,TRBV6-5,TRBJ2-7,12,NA,CASRQGSYEQYF,TGTGCCAGCAGACAGGGATCCTACGAGCAGTACTTC
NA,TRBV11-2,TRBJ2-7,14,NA,CASSLGTYSYEQYF,TGTGCCAGCAGCTTGGGGACATACTCCTACGAGCAGTACTTC
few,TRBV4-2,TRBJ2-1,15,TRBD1,CASSQVGTGLNEQFF,TGTGCCAGCAGCCAAGTGGGGACAGGGCTTAATGAGCAGTTCTTC
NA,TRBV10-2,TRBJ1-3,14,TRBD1,CASRPEQGAYTIYF,TGCGCCAGCAGACCCGAACAGGGGGCCTACACCATATATTTT
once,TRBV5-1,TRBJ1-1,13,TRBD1,CASSPLRDREAFF,TGCGCCAGCAGCCCCTTGAGGGACAGAGAAGCTTTCTTT
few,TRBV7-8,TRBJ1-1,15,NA,CASSLLWAGSSEAFF,TGTGCCAGCAGCTTATTGTGGGCGGGGTCTTCTGAAGCTTTCTTT
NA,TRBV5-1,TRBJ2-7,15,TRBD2,CASSPGLAGAYEQYF,TGCGCCAGCAGCCCCGGACTAGCGGGAGCCTACGAGCAGTACTTC
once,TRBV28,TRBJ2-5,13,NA,CASIGSGYETQYF,TGTGCCAGCATCGGGTCAGGCTATGAGACCCAGTACTTC
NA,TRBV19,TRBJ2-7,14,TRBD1,CASSSTGGFYEQYF,TGTGCCAGTAGTAGCACAGGGGGCTTCTACGAGCAGTACTTC
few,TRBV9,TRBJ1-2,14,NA,CASSVAGGESGYTF,TGTGCCAGCAGCGTAGCTGGGGGAGAGTCGGGCTACACCTTC
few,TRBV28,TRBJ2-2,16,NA,CASSLRRVTNTGELFF,TGTGCCAGCAGTTTAAGGAGGGTTACGAACACCGGGGAGCTGTTTTTT
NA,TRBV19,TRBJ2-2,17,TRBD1,CAIRTGGASFGTGELFF,TGTGCCATCCGGACAGGGGGCGCGTCGTTCGGCACCGGGGAGCTGTTTTTT
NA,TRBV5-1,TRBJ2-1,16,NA,CASSRDPGEPYNEQFF,TGCGCCAGCAGCCGGGACCCGGGAGAGCCCTACAATGAGCAGTTCTTC
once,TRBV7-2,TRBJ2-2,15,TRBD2,CASSPKRENTGELFF,TGTGCCAGCAGCCCTAAGCGGGAGAACACCGGGGAGCTGTTTTTT
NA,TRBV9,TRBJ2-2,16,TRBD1,CASSFRTGPNTGELFF,TGTGCCAGCAGCTTCAGGACAGGGCCGAACACCGGGGAGCTGTTTTTT
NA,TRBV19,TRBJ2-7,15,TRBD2,CASSIGLAGPYEQYF,TGTGCCAGTAGTATAGGGCTAGCGGGACCCTACGAGCAGTACTTC
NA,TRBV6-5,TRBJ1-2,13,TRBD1,CASSTGQDYGYTF,TGTGCCAGCAGTACGGGACAGGACTATGGCTACACCTTC
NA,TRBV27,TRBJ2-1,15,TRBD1,CASSLGQVKNNEQFF,TGTGCCAGCAGTTTGGGACAGGTAAAGAACAATGAGCAGTTCTTC
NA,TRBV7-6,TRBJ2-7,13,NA,CASSSYGTYEQYF,TGTGCCAGCAGCTCTTACGGTACCTACGAGCAGTACTTC
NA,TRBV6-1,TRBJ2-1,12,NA,CASSVTYNEQFF,TGTGCCAGCAGTGTAACTTACAATGAGCAGTTCTTC